These T cell receptor beta chains were read from a single sample in a study of T-cell reconstitution after alpha-beta-depleted transplantation in children. TCRdb recomputed calls from the PCR reads with MiXCR, one row per CDR3 protein. The data contain hundreds of thousands of distinct CDR3 sequences, roughly 10% of them singletons. The material sequenced was PBMCs from the stem cell graft donor, taken from the stem cell graft. The receptors derive from a human donor who donated a stem cell graft to a child with acute lymphoblastic leukemia. CDR3s include the opening cysteine and the closing phenylalanine or tryptophan. D genes are given only for firm matches.

V gene: TRBV5-5; J gene: TRBJ2-1; D gene: .; CDR3 protein: CASSSQGSPYNEQFF
V gene: TRBV6-6; J gene: TRBJ1-2; D gene: .; CDR3 protein: CASSNRAYGYTF
V gene: TRBV12-3/TRBV12-4; J gene: TRBJ2-1; D gene: TRBD1; CDR3 protein: CASSPGQGLSEQFF
V gene: TRBV29-1; J gene: TRBJ2-1; D gene: .; CDR3 protein: CSVVGGIPYNEQFF
V gene: TRBV6-1; J gene: TRBJ1-5; D gene: TRBD1; CDR3 protein: CASSSGQESNQPQHF
V gene: TRBV5-6; J gene: TRBJ2-3; D gene: .; CDR3 protein: CASSRGGLFTGDTQYF
V gene: TRBV5-1; J gene: TRBJ2-5; D gene: .; CDR3 protein: CASSLLPKGVETQYF
V gene: TRBV2; J gene: TRBJ2-5; D gene: TRBD2; CDR3 protein: CASKETAGGYQETQYF
V gene: TRBV12-3/TRBV12-4; J gene: TRBJ2-2; D gene: .; CDR3 protein: CASSFCLDCPTGELFF
V gene: TRBV21-1; J gene: TRBJ1-5; D gene: .; CDR3 protein: CASSTPGGQGAEGQPQHF
V gene: TRBV24-1; J gene: TRBJ2-1; D gene: .; CDR3 protein: CATSDTGEQFF
V gene: TRBV3-1; J gene: TRBJ2-5; D gene: .; CDR3 protein: CASSQDVSIGGRKETQYF
V gene: TRBV5-1; J gene: TRBJ1-4; D gene: TRBD1; CDR3 protein: CASSLTGGMTNEKLFF
V gene: TRBV6-1; J gene: TRBJ2-3; D gene: .; CDR3 protein: CASSEAARGGVIDTQYF
V gene: TRBV20-1; J gene: TRBJ1-1; D gene: TRBD1; CDR3 protein: CSARGTGLGTEAFF
V gene: TRBV12-3/TRBV12-4; J gene: TRBJ1-2; D gene: TRBD1; CDR3 protein: CASSLRVEGALFYGYTF
V gene: TRBV7-2; J gene: TRBJ2-7; D gene: .; CDR3 protein: CASSLGLVEQYF
V gene: TRBV27; J gene: TRBJ2-5; D gene: .; CDR3 protein: CASSFLGDQYF
V gene: TRBV29-1; J gene: TRBJ2-5; D gene: TRBD2; CDR3 protein: CSVEAGGYETQYF
V gene: TRBV5-1; J gene: TRBJ1-1; D gene: .; CDR3 protein: CASSLAPKGAEAFF
V gene: TRBV5-6; J gene: TRBJ1-2; D gene: .; CDR3 protein: CASSNGQLTGSGYTF
V gene: TRBV11-2; J gene: TRBJ2-5; D gene: .; CDR3 protein: CASSQTSTQYF
V gene: TRBV9; J gene: TRBJ1-1; D gene: .; CDR3 protein: CASSVEGGTNTEAFF
V gene: TRBV6-1; J gene: TRBJ1-2; D gene: TRBD1; CDR3 protein: CATLGTGANYGYTF
V gene: TRBV5-1; J gene: TRBJ2-1; D gene: .; CDR3 protein: CASSLVSSSYNEQFF
V gene: TRBV5-5; J gene: TRBJ2-3; D gene: TRBD2; CDR3 protein: CASSSTSGSTDTQYF
V gene: TRBV18; J gene: TRBJ2-3; D gene: TRBD2; CDR3 protein: CASSDARGGPDTQYF
V gene: TRBV29-1; J gene: TRBJ2-7; D gene: .; CDR3 protein: CSVETQGNSYEQYF
V gene: TRBV5-1; J gene: TRBJ2-5; D gene: .; CDR3 protein: CASSLGPVAPQETQYF
V gene: TRBV12-3/TRBV12-4; J gene: TRBJ2-2; D gene: .; CDR3 protein: CASSPYTTGELFF
V gene: TRBV6-1; J gene: TRBJ2-7; D gene: .; CDR3 protein: CASSELGRSSYEQYF
V gene: TRBV18; J gene: TRBJ1-6; D gene: TRBD1; CDR3 protein: CASSPSWDRVRTSPLHF
V gene: TRBV4-1; J gene: TRBJ2-1; D gene: .; CDR3 protein: CASSQDWGGAAYEQFF
V gene: TRBV27; J gene: TRBJ2-3; D gene: TRBD1; CDR3 protein: CASYRGFGTDTQYF
V gene: TRBV20-1; J gene: TRBJ2-5; D gene: TRBD1; CDR3 protein: CSAPRQGQETQYF
V gene: TRBV5-1; J gene: TRBJ2-7; D gene: .; CDR3 protein: CASSWRDSKHEQYF
V gene: TRBV2; J gene: TRBJ1-5; D gene: .; CDR3 protein: CASRKRDVSNQPQHF
V gene: TRBV27; J gene: TRBJ2-5; D gene: .; CDR3 protein: CASSRGPSIQETQYF
V gene: TRBV29-1; J gene: TRBJ1-1; D gene: .; CDR3 protein: CSAKGMANTEAFF
V gene: TRBV7-6; J gene: TRBJ2-7; D gene: .; CDR3 protein: CASSLGIGLYEQYF
V gene: TRBV20-1; J gene: TRBJ1-1; D gene: .; CDR3 protein: CSATPLGVRDTEAFF
V gene: TRBV6-1; J gene: TRBJ2-3; D gene: .; CDR3 protein: CASSPRASPLTDTQYF
V gene: TRBV13; J gene: TRBJ2-1; D gene: TRBD2; CDR3 protein: CASSSRLAGQGNEQFF